These 8 T cell receptor beta chains originate from one sample sequenced in a study of precursors of human CD4 cytotoxic T cells. Via MiXCR, TCRdb re-called the reads, giving one row per CDR3 protein. The sample includes roughly 61 distinct CDR3 sequences. Four sorted CD4+ memory subsets, central memory, effector memory, IL-7R-high TEMRA and IL-7R-negative TEMRA, were UMI-sequenced. Input material: memory CD4+ T cells from blood (PBMCs). The receptors come from a human donor in good health.

This clonotype was detected once. The rearrangement links TRBV6-5 to TRBJ2-2; 15 bases line up with TRBD2. This CDR3 is built from 16 residues. V shed 5 bases and J 5 bases; nucleotides not matched to a gene: 3. Germline lookup yields CDR1 MNHEY and CDR2 SVGAGI. Here the CDR3 reads CASSQGLAGGTGELFF. In nucleotides, the CDR3 is TGTGCCAGCAGTCAAGGACTAGCGGGAGGGACCGGGGAGCTGTTTTTT.

The chain couples TRBV27 to TRBJ2-3; the D is unclear. This CDR3 is 14 amino acids long. CDR1 is MNHEY and CDR2 is SMNVEV in the germline V gene (reference sequence). The V gene lost 3 bases and the J gene lost 0 bases, with 7 bases spanning the gap. The CDR3 here is CASSLIGSTDTQYF. Written as DNA, the CDR3 is TGTGCCAGCAGTTTGATCGGGAGCACAGATACGCAGTATTTT.

This sequence joins TRBV5-1 and TRBJ2-2; 15 bases are a match to TRBD2. The V segment lost 4 bases and the J segment 6 bases; nucleotides outside the gene matches: 7. This CDR3 has 17 amino acids. The germline CDR1 and CDR2 sequences are SGHRS and YFSETQ. CDR3 loop: CASSPGLAGGMAGELFF. As DNA, the CDR3 is TGCGCCAGCAGCCCGGGACTAGCGGGAGGTATGGCCGGGGAGCTGTTTTTT.

V usage is TRBV12-3 or TRBV12-4 and J usage is TRBJ1-4; the D gene is possibly TRBD1 (5 bases). V was trimmed by 6 bases and J by 3 bases, leaving 14 bases between them. The CDR3 is 15 amino acids. This CDR3 is CASRLAGTSNEKLFF. DNA of the CDR3: TGTGCCAGCAGACTAGCCGGGACTTCTAATGAAAAACTGTTTTTT.

This sequence joins TRBV2 and TRBJ2-3; 10 bases are a match to TRBD2. Trimming took 7 bases from V and 2 from J; bases not matched to a gene: 6. There are 15 residues in the CDR3. From germline, CDR1 is SNHLY and CDR2 FYNNEI. Written as DNA, the CDR3 is TGTGCCAGCACCCCGACTAGCGGGCACACAGATACGCAGTATTTT. It specifies CASTPTSGHTDTQYF.

This clonotype has a handful of counts. CDR3 sequence: CASSPPSGRNSGNTIYF. The CDR3 coding sequence is TGTGCCAGCTCACCACCTTCCGGACGGAACTCTGGAAACACCATATATTTT. The genes are TRBV18 and TRBJ1-3; D remains ambiguous. Per germline, CDR1 KGHSH and CDR2 LQKENI. This CDR3 spans 17 amino acids. The V gene lost 0 bases and the J gene lost 0 bases, with 12 bases spanning the gap.

The chain employs TRBV3-1 and TRBJ1-2; maybe TRBD1 (5 bases). The V end lost 2 bases, the J end lost 8 bases, and 6 bases lay between the germline ends. There are 11 residues in the CDR3. Germline V CDR1 and CDR2: LGHDT, YNNKEL (reference sequence). CDR3 in DNA: TGTGCCAGCAGCCAATCAGGGGGCTACACCTTC. Amino acids: CASSQSGGYTF. The whole variable domain, filled in from reference TRBV3-1 and TRBJ1-2, reads DTAVSQTPKYLVTQMGNDKSIKCEQNLGHDTMYWYKQDSKKFLKIMFSYNNKELIINETVPNRFSPKSPDKAHLNLHINSLELGDSAVYFCASSQSGGYTFGSGTRLTVV.

The chain uses TRBV11-2 and TRBJ1-2; D not resolved. The CDR3 runs to 13 residues. Germline V CDR1 and CDR2: SGHAT, FQNNGV. V was trimmed by 2 bases and J by 6 bases, leaving 10 bases between them. The CDR3 protein is CASSLSRENGYTF. The DNA of the CDR3 is TGTGCCAGCAGCTTAAGTAGAGAGAATGGCTACACCTTC.